This TCR beta chain was sequenced for a study of human T cells and chemical hapten exposure. Time point given: patch test 2, 6 weeks after DPC sensitization. Described treatment: therapeutic diphenylcyclopropenone sensitization with weekly scalp DPC. General study results and limits: Patch test score showed a positive correlation with PT1 expanded TCR counts.

This clonotype was recorded a few times. Its cognate antigen is unknown. Germline CDR1 MNHEY, CDR2 SVGEGT. The CDR3 totals 15 residues. The V gene lost 6 bases and the J gene lost 3 bases, with 15 bases spanning the gap. Via MiXCR, TCRdb re-called the RACE reads, giving one row per CDR3 protein. The table lists about 54,000 distinct CDR3 sequences, over 9.5% of them singletons. This chain uses TRBV6-2 or TRBV6-3 with TRBJ1-5; perhaps TRBD1 as D (5 bases). The source of this sequence is a woman in her fifties or sixties with alopecia areata. Some clones in this sample may be carry-over from other donors' samples. Sequencing used whole blood, obtained in connection with sensitization to the hapten diphenylcyclopropenone (DPC). DNA for the CDR3: TGTGCCAGCAGCCGCTTACCGGGGCCCAATCAGCCCCAGCATTTT. Protein: CASSRLPGPNQPQHF.